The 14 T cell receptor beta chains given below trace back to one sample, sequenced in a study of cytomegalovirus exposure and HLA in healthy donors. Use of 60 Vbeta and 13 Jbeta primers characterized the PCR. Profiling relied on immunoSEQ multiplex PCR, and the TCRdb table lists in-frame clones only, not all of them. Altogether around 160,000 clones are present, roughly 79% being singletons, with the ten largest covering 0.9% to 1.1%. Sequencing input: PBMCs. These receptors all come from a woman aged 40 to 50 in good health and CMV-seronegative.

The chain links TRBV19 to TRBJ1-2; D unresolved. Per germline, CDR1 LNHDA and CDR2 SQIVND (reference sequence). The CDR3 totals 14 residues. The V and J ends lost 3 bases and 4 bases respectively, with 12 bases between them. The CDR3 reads CASSMSGEGYGYTF. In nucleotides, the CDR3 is TGTGCCAGTAGTATGTCCGGGGAGGGCTATGGCTACACCTTC. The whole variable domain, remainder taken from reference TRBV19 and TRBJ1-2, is DGGITQSPKYLFRKEGQNVTLSCEQNLNHDAMYWYRQDPGQGLRLIYYSQIVNDFQKGDIAEGYSVSREKKESFPLTVTSAQKNPTAFYLCASSMSGEGYGYTFGSGTRLTVV.

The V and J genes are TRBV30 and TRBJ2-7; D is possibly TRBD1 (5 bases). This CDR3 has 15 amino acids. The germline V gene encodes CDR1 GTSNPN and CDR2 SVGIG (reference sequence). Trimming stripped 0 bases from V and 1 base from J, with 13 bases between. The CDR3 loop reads CAWSVGGAPSYEQYF. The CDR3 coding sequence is TGTGCCTGGAGTGTCGGTGGGGCCCCTTCCTACGAGCAGTACTTC.

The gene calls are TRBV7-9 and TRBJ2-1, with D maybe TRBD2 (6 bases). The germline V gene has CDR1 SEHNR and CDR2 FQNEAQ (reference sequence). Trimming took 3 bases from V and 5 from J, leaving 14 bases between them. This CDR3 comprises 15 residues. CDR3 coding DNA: TGTGCCAGCAGCTTCACCGGGAGAGGAAACAATGAGCAGTTCTTC. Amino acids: CASSFTGRGNNEQFF.

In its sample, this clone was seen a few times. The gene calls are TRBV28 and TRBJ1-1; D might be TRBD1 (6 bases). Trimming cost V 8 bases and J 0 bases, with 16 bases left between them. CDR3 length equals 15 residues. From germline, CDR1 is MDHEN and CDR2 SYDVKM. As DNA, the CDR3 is TGTGCCAGCGGCATACAACAGGGAATGAACACTGAAGCTTTCTTT. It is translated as CASGIQQGMNTEAFF.

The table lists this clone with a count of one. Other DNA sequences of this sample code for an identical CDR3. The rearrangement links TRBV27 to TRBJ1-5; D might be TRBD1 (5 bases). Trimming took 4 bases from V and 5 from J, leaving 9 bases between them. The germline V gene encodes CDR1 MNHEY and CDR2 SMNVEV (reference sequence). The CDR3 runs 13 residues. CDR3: CASSWGRDQPQHF. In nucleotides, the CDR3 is TGTGCCAGCAGTTGGGGCAGGGATCAGCCCCAGCATTTT.

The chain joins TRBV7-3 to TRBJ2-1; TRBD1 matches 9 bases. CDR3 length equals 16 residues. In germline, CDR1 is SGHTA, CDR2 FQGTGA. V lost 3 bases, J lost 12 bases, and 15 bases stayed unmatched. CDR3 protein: CASSFSRDREPSGQFF. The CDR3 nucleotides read TGTGCCAGCAGCTTCAGCCGGGACAGGGAGCCAAGTGGGCAGTTCTTC.

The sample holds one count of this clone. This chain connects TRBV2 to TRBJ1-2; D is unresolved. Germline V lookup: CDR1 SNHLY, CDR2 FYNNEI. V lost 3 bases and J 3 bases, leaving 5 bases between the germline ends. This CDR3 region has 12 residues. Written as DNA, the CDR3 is TGTGCCAGCAGTGATGAGTACTATGGCTACACCTTC. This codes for CASSDEYYGYTF.

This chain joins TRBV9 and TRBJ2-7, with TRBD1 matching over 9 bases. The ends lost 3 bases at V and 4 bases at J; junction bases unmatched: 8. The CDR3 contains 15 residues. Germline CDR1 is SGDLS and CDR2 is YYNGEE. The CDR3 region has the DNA TGTGCCAGCAGCGAAGGGACAGGGTTGTTTTACGAGCAGTACTTC. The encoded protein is CASSEGTGLFYEQYF.

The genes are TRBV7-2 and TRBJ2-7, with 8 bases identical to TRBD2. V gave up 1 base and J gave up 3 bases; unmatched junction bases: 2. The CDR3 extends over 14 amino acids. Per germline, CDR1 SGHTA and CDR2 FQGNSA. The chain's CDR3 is CASSLERGFYEQYF. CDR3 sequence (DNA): TGTGCCAGCAGCTTAGAGCGGGGGTTCTACGAGCAGTACTTC.

CDR3 coding DNA: TGTGCCACCAGTTCATACAGGGGGGCAACTAATGAAAAACTGTTTTTT. It codes for CATSSYRGATNEKLFF. The chain combines TRBV7-8 with TRBJ1-4; the match to TRBD1 covers 8 bases. Losses at the gene ends were 10 bases for V and 0 bases for J; bases not matched to a gene: 10. The CDR3 runs to 16 residues. Germline V lookup: CDR1 SGHVS, CDR2 FQNEAQ.

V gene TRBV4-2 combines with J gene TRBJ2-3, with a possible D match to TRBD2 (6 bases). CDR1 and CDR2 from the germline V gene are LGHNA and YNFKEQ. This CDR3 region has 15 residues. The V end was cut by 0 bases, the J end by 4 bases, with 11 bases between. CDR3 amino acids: CASSQESGVPDTQYF. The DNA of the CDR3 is TGTGCCAGCAGCCAAGAGTCGGGAGTCCCAGATACGCAGTATTTT.

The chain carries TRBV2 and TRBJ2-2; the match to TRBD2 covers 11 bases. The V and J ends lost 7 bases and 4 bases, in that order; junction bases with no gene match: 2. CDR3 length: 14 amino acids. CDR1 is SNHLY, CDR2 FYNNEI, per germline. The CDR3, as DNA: TGTGCCAGCAATCTAGCGGGGGGCACCGGGGAGCTGTTTTTT. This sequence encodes CASNLAGGTGELFF.

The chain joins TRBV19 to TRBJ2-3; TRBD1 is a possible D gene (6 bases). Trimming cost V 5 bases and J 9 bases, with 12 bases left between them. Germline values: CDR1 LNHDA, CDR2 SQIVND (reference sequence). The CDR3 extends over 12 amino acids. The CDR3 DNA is TGTGCCAGTAGTCCCCTCCAGGGGACGCAGTATTTT. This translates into CASSPLQGTQYF.

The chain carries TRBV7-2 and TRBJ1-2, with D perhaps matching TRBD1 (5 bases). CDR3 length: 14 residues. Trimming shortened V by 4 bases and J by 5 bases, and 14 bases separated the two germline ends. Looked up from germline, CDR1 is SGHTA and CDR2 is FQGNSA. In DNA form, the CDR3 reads TGTGCCAGCAGCTCGGGGGTAGGCCCGTATGGCTACACCTTC. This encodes CASSSGVGPYGYTF.